This is a list of T cell receptor beta chains from one sample in a study. Via MiXCR, TCRdb re-called the 5' RACE reads, giving one row per CDR3 protein. The sample holds about 50,000 distinct CDR3 sequences, 25% to 30% seen once. Sequencing was performed on naive CD4+ T cells sorted from blood. These receptors all come from a female donor with breast cancer. CDR3s include the opening cysteine and the closing phenylalanine or tryptophan. D genes are given only for firm matches. Not all rows give a size; the values are once, few, many and, for expanded clones, a class.

15 many TRBJ2-1 TRBV20-1 TRBD2 CSAQIVAGPGNEQFF TGCAGTGCCCAAATCGTAGCGGGACCCGGCAATGAGCAGTTCTTC
13 - TRBJ2-1 TRBV12-3/TRBV12-4 - CASSASGPPIRFF TGTGCCAGCAGTGCCTCGGGACCCCCGATTAGGTTCTTC
14 - TRBJ1-4 TRBV5-1 - CASSLQGANEKLFF TGCGCCAGCAGCTTGCAGGGCGCTAATGAAAAACTGTTTTTT
13 many TRBJ1-2 TRBV11-2 - CASSERTNYGYTF TGTGCCAGCAGCGAGCGAACTAACTATGGCTACACCTTC
17 few TRBJ1-1 TRBV4-2 TRBD1 CASSQGFLGQGVTEAFF TGTGCCAGCAGCCAAGGGTTCCTAGGACAGGGCGTTACTGAAGCTTTCTTT
14 - TRBJ2-2 TRBV3-1 - CASSPTAAAGELFF TGTGCCAGCAGCCCGACCGCAGCGGCCGGGGAGCTGTTTTTT
14 few TRBJ2-1 TRBV20-1 - CSARFVGRLAEQFF TGCAGTGCTAGATTCGTAGGGCGGCTGGCTGAGCAGTTCTTC
13 few TRBJ2-1 TRBV7-7 TRBD1 CASSQDRNNEQFF TGTGCTAGCAGCCAGGACAGGAACAATGAGCAGTTCTTC
14 - TRBJ2-7 TRBV6-5 - CASSYHDRHGEQYF TGTGCCAGCAGCTACCACGACCGGCACGGGGAGCAGTACTTC
14 many TRBJ2-1 TRBV7-2 TRBD2 CASSLTGTSNEQFF TGTGCCAGCAGCTTAACCGGGACTAGCAATGAGCAGTTCTTC
12 many TRBJ2-7 TRBV10-3 - CAISDQHYEQYF TGTGCCATCAGTGACCAACACTACGAGCAGTACTTC
14 many TRBJ2-3 TRBV7-3 TRBD2 CASNDGGVTDTQYF TGTGCCAGCAACGACGGGGGGGTCACAGATACGCAGTATTTT
15 - TRBJ2-1 TRBV24-1 - CATSGGRSTYNEQFF TGTGCCACTAGCGGAGGCAGGTCAACCTACAATGAGCAGTTCTTC
15 - TRBJ2-7 TRBV9 - CASSTGGRGDYEQYF TGTGCCAGCAGCACCGGTGGTAGGGGGGACTACGAGCAGTACTTC
12 few TRBJ2-3 TRBV24-1 - CATRGGGDTQYF TGTGCCACCCGAGGAGGAGGAGATACGCAGTATTTT
13 once TRBJ1-6 TRBV12-3/TRBV12-4 - CASSPHLISPLHF TGTGCCAGCAGTCCCCACTTAATTTCACCCCTCCACTTT
15 - TRBJ2-7 TRBV24-1 TRBD1 CATSDPGQGVKEQYF TGTGCCACCAGTGATCCGGGACAGGGGGTAAAGGAGCAGTACTTC
13 few TRBJ2-1 TRBV7-2 - CASTPTAWNEQFF TGTGCCAGCACCCCGACGGCTTGGAATGAGCAGTTCTTC
16 many TRBJ2-1 TRBV4-3 - CASSQDRRPTSNEQFF TGCGCCAGCAGCCAAGATCGACGACCTACCTCCAATGAGCAGTTCTTC
15 few TRBJ2-3 TRBV6-5 TRBD2 CASRLTSGRADTQYF TGTGCCAGCAGGCTGACTAGCGGGAGGGCCGATACGCAGTATTTT
15 - TRBJ2-6 TRBV25-1 - CASSAGDSGANVLTF TGTGCCAGCAGTGCGGGGGACTCTGGGGCCAACGTCCTGACTTTC
16 once TRBJ2-3 TRBV4-1 - CASSQVNMGWTDTQYF TGCGCCAGCAGCCAAGTTAACATGGGGTGGACAGATACGCAGTATTTT
14 - TRBJ2-1 TRBV12-3/TRBV12-4 - CTSRQLTSTDEQFF TGTACCAGCAGACAACTCACTAGTACTGATGAGCAGTTCTTC
13 - TRBJ1-1 TRBV5-1 - CASSLDPNTEAFF TGCGCCAGCAGCTTGGATCCGAACACTGAAGCTTTCTTT
15 few TRBJ1-1 TRBV15 TRBD1 CATSGGGAGDTEAFF TGTGCCACCTCTGGAGGGGGCGCGGGGGACACTGAAGCTTTCTTT
13 - TRBJ2-5 TRBV28 TRBD1 CASRPQGQETQYF TGTGCCAGCAGACCACAGGGGCAAGAGACCCAGTACTTC
14 - TRBJ2-3 TRBV7-9 TRBD2 CASSGSGRGDTQYF TGTGCCAGCAGCGGAAGCGGGCGGGGGGATACGCAGTATTTT
15 few TRBJ1-5 TRBV18 - CASSQARTVNQPQHF TGTGCCAGCTCACAAGCTCGGACAGTCAATCAGCCCCAGCATTTT
12 - TRBJ1-2 TRBV7-9 - CASSFAADGYTF TGTGCCAGCAGCTTCGCAGCGGATGGCTACACCTTC
17 - TRBJ1-5 TRBV5-1 TRBD1 CASSFGGGGGDNQPQHF TGCGCCAGCAGCTTTGGAGGGGGCGGCGGTGACAATCAGCCCCAGCATTTT
16 - TRBJ2-3 TRBV4-1 - CASSQDGQKETDTQYF TGCGCCAGCAGCCAAGATGGCCAGAAAGAAACAGATACGCAGTATTTT
14 - TRBJ2-7 TRBV6-5 - CASSPGQVFYEQYF TGTGCCAGCAGTCCGGGACAAGTCTTCTACGAGCAGTACTTC
17 few TRBJ2-7 TRBV4-1 TRBD2 CASSQDHSGAQSYEQYF TGCGCCAGCAGCCAAGACCATAGCGGGGCCCAGAGCTACGAGCAGTACTTC
16 - TRBJ1-6 TRBV7-2 - CASSPDRGAYNSPLHF TGTGCCAGCAGCCCCGACCGAGGGGCCTATAATTCACCCCTCCACTTT
17 few TRBJ2-3 TRBV7-2 TRBD2 CASGQRGGTSNTDTQYF TGTGCCAGCGGCCAGCGGGGGGGAACTTCGAACACAGATACGCAGTATTTT
16 few TRBJ2-5 TRBV20-1 TRBD2 CSAREQLAGRIETQYF TGCAGTGCTAGAGAGCAACTAGCGGGGCGCATTGAGACCCAGTACTTC
14 - TRBJ1-5 TRBV7-9 - CASSSNRDGQPQHF TGTGCCAGCAGCTCGAACAGGGACGGTCAGCCCCAGCATTTT
14 many TRBJ2-2 TRBV4-2 - CASSQDRNTGELFF TGTGCCAGCAGCCAAGATAGGAACACCGGGGAGCTGTTTTTT
18 - TRBJ2-1 TRBV5-1 TRBD2 CASSLDKLSLAGSNEQFF TGCGCCAGCAGCTTGGATAAATTGAGTCTAGCGGGGTCCAATGAGCAGTTCTTC
17 few TRBJ1-2 TRBV28 TRBD1 CASSYGQGKDFFYGYTF TGTGCCAGCAGCTACGGACAGGGAAAAGATTTCTTTTATGGCTACACCTTC
12 many TRBJ2-3 TRBV29-1 - CSVEDERDTQYF TGCAGCGTTGAAGATGAGAGAGATACGCAGTATTTT
13 - TRBJ2-7 TRBV3-1 TRBD1 CASSQTGTAEQYF TGTGCCAGCAGCCAAACCGGGACAGCCGAGCAGTACTTC
12 - TRBJ1-5 TRBV19 - CASMYGNQPQHF TGTGCCAGTATGTATGGCAATCAGCCCCAGCATTTT
12 many TRBJ2-5 TRBV29-1 TRBD1 CSVAGGQETQYF TGCAGCGTTGCAGGGGGCCAAGAGACCCAGTACTTC
13 - TRBJ1-1 TRBV6-4 - CTSSEQQNTEAFF TGTACCAGCAGTGAACAGCAGAACACTGAAGCTTTCTTT
12 many TRBJ2-3 TRBV7-9 - CASSLDTDTQYF TGTGCCAGCAGCTTAGACACAGATACGCAGTATTTT
12 many TRBJ1-1 TRBV29-1 - CSVVQGGTEAFF TGCAGCGTTGTACAGGGTGGGACTGAAGCTTTCTTT
16 few TRBJ2-7 TRBV10-3 TRBD2 CAISALSGRRAYEQYF TGTGCCATCAGTGCGCTTAGCGGGAGACGGGCCTACGAGCAGTACTTC
14 - TRBJ2-1 TRBV7-9 - CASSVLRRGNEQFF TGTGCCAGCAGCGTGCTTCGGCGGGGAAATGAGCAGTTCTTC
13 many TRBJ1-1 TRBV29-1 - CSVRDGMNTEAFF TGCAGCGTCCGGGACGGCATGAACACTGAAGCTTTCTTT
12 few TRBJ1-1 TRBV20-1 - CSAITTPGEAFF TGCAGTGCCATAACAACCCCAGGTGAAGCTTTCTTT
14 - TRBJ2-5 TRBV5-4 TRBD2 CASSRLAGEETQYF TGTGCCAGCAGCCGATTAGCGGGAGAAGAGACCCAGTACTTC
13 few TRBJ2-4 TRBV5-1 - CASSQGQENIQYF TGCGCCAGCAGCCAGGGACAAGAAAACATTCAGTACTTC
12 - TRBJ2-5 TRBV12-3/TRBV12-4 - CASSLVAETQYF TGTGCCAGCAGTTTAGTAGCAGAGACCCAGTACTTC
14 many TRBJ2-7 TRBV27 - CASSFSGPGNEQYF TGTGCCAGCAGTTTTTCGGGACCGGGGAACGAGCAGTACTTC
15 - TRBJ2-5 TRBV6-5 - CASIPRAGPGETQYF TGTGCCAGCATCCCTAGGGCGGGGCCGGGAGAGACCCAGTACTTC
14 many TRBJ1-5 TRBV27 - CASSLSGSNQPQHF TGTGCCAGCAGTTTATCTGGGAGCAATCAGCCCCAGCATTTT